The 2 T cell receptor beta chains below were found in one sample sequenced in a study of HIV-infected children after antiretroviral therapy interruption. Unique molecular identifiers were included in an RNA-based 3' RACE TCR library. TCRdb reprocessed the 3' RACE reads via MiXCR and lists one record per CDR3 protein. Found here are approximately 95,000 distinct CDR3 sequences, 6% to 8.5% of them singletons; the top ten hold around 1.1%. Stated treatment: PENTA 11 planned treatment interruption arm or continuous ART arm. Sequencing used CD45RA+ CD4+ T cells from PBMCs, pooled from several time points, obtained from a donor given antiretroviral therapy, either interrupted or continuous. Subset of the sample: naive CD4+ CD45RA+ CD45RO- T cells. These receptors all come from a pool of human donors with HIV.

This clonotype occurred many times. The rearrangement uses TRBV23-1 and TRBJ2-1; D call uncertain. TRBV23-1 is an ORF, and what it does is uncertain. CDR3 size: 14 residues. V was cut by 0 bases and J by 8 bases, with 11 bases left in between. The CDR3 is CASSQSPGPDEQFF. CDR3 DNA sequence: TGCGCCAGCAGTCAATCCCCCGGTCCGGATGAGCAGTTCTTC.

This clonotype was found many times. V usage is TRBV5-1 and J usage is TRBJ2-7, with D possibly matching TRBD2 (7 bases). Germline lookup yields CDR1 SGHRS and CDR2 YFSETQ. Trimming left V 0 bases short and J 2 bases short, with 18 bases between. The CDR3 loop spans 17 amino acids. CDR3 DNA sequence: TGCGCCAGCAGCTTGGCTGCTTCCGGGGGGCTCGCCTACGAGCAGTACTTC. It translates to CASSLAASGGLAYEQYF.